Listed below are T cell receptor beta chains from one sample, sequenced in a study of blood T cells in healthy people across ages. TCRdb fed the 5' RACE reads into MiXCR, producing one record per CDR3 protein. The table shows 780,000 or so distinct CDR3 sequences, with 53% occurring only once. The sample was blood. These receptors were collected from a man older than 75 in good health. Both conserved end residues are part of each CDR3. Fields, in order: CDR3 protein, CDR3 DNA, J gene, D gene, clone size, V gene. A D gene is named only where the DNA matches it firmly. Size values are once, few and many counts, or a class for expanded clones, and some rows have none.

CDR3aa: CATSDFSRTDDETQFF
CDR3nt: TGTGCCACCAGTGATTTTTCCCGGACAGATGACGAGACCCAGTTCTTC
j_gene: TRBJ2-1
d_gene: -
abundance: -
v_gene: TRBV24-1

CDR3aa: CASSIVGGTYEQYF
CDR3nt: TGCGCCAGCAGTATCGTAGGGGGGACCTACGAGCAGTACTTC
j_gene: TRBJ2-7
d_gene: -
abundance: -
v_gene: TRBV5-1

CDR3aa: CASSTRTSGEQYF
CDR3nt: TGTGCCAGCAGTACCCGGACTAGCGGCGAGCAGTACTTC
j_gene: TRBJ2-7
d_gene: TRBD2
abundance: -
v_gene: TRBV2

CDR3aa: CASGTSGTGRYAYF
CDR3nt: TGTGCCAGCGGGACTAGCGGGACGGGTAGATACGCGTATTTT
j_gene: TRBJ2-3
d_gene: TRBD2
abundance: -
v_gene: TRBV28

CDR3aa: CSCPARSLETQYF
CDR3nt: TGCAGTTGCCCCGCGAGGAGTTTAGAGACCCAGTACTTC
j_gene: TRBJ2-5
d_gene: -
abundance: -
v_gene: TRBV20-1

CDR3aa: CSASREAPYEQYF
CDR3nt: TGCAGTGCTAGCCGGGAGGCCCCCTACGAGCAGTACTTC
j_gene: TRBJ2-7
d_gene: TRBD2
abundance: -
v_gene: TRBV20-1

CDR3aa: CAWRTESAYF
CDR3nt: TGTGCCTGGAGGACAGAGAGCGCGTATTTT
j_gene: TRBJ2-3
d_gene: -
abundance: -
v_gene: TRBV30

CDR3aa: CSARGEGGSGNTIYF
CDR3nt: TGCAGTGCTAGGGGGGAGGGGGGATCGGGAAACACCATATATTTT
j_gene: TRBJ1-3
d_gene: -
abundance: -
v_gene: TRBV20-1

CDR3aa: CSRGDLRRSGYTF
CDR3nt: TGCAGCCGGGGGGACCTTAGGCGCTCTGGCTACACCTTC
j_gene: TRBJ1-2
d_gene: -
abundance: -
v_gene: TRBV29-1

CDR3aa: CASSSSRDRVNEQYF
CDR3nt: TGTGCCAGCAGCTCCTCCCGGGACAGGGTAAACGAGCAGTACTTC
j_gene: TRBJ2-7
d_gene: TRBD1
abundance: -
v_gene: TRBV6-1

CDR3aa: CASSLASRGSYNEQFF
CDR3nt: TGCGCCAGCAGCTTGGCTAGTCGGGGTTCCTACAATGAGCAGTTCTTC
j_gene: TRBJ2-1
d_gene: -
abundance: many
v_gene: TRBV5-1

CDR3aa: CASSLEGPTHNEQFF
CDR3nt: TGTGCCAGCAGCTTAGAGGGTCCTACCCACAATGAGCAGTTCTTC
j_gene: TRBJ2-1
d_gene: -
abundance: once
v_gene: TRBV7-2

CDR3aa: CASSQDLSGSWTDTQYF
CDR3nt: TGTGCCAGCAGCCAAGATCTCAGCGGGAGTTGGACAGATACGCAGTATTTT
j_gene: TRBJ2-3
d_gene: TRBD2
abundance: few
v_gene: TRBV3-1

CDR3aa: CASSITGVQETQYF
CDR3nt: TGTGCCAGCTCCATAACAGGAGTCCAAGAGACCCAGTACTTC
j_gene: TRBJ2-5
d_gene: -
abundance: many
v_gene: TRBV18

CDR3aa: CASSLERGRYAYF
CDR3nt: TGTGCCAGCAGTTTAGAAAGGGGCAGATACGCGTATTTT
j_gene: TRBJ2-3
d_gene: -
abundance: few
v_gene: TRBV12-3/TRBV12-4

CDR3aa: CASSFAHLSDFTYEQYF
CDR3nt: TGTGCCAGCAGTTTCGCCCATTTGTCGGACTTTACCTACGAGCAGTACTTC
j_gene: TRBJ2-7
d_gene: -
abundance: -
v_gene: TRBV28

CDR3aa: CASTLAGGTDTQYF
CDR3nt: TGTGCCAGCACCCTAGCGGGAGGGACAGATACGCAGTATTTT
j_gene: TRBJ2-3
d_gene: TRBD2
abundance: -
v_gene: TRBV7-9

CDR3aa: CSASGQGAGVGRYAYF
CDR3nt: TGCAGTGCTAGCGGGCAGGGGGCCGGCGTTGGGAGATACGCGTATTTT
j_gene: TRBJ2-3
d_gene: TRBD1
abundance: -
v_gene: TRBV20-1

CDR3aa: CASSVALGTATDTQYF
CDR3nt: TGTGCCAGCAGCGTAGCTTTAGGAACAGCCACAGATACGCAGTATTTT
j_gene: TRBJ2-3
d_gene: -
abundance: few
v_gene: TRBV9

CDR3aa: CASSPGQQFFKKLFF
CDR3nt: TGTGCCAGCAGCCCTGGACAGCAGTTTTTTAAAAAACTGTTTTTT
j_gene: TRBJ1-4
d_gene: -
abundance: -
v_gene: TRBV6-6

CDR3aa: CSVEVGGTDTQYF
CDR3nt: TGCAGCGTTGAAGTCGGCGGGACGGATACGCAGTATTTT
j_gene: TRBJ2-3
d_gene: -
abundance: -
v_gene: TRBV29-1

CDR3aa: CSARDRRTSGTSYNEQYF
CDR3nt: TGCAGTGCTAGAGACCGAAGGACTAGCGGGACCTCCTACAATGAGCAGTACTTC
j_gene: TRBJ2-5
d_gene: TRBD2
abundance: -
v_gene: TRBV20-1

CDR3aa: CASSYSAGPNSPLHF
CDR3nt: TGTGCCAGCAGTTACTCGGCAGGTCCAAATTCACCCCTCCACTTT
j_gene: TRBJ1-6
d_gene: -
abundance: -
v_gene: TRBV6-5

CDR3aa: CASSPRGPSYNEQFF
CDR3nt: TGTGCCAGCAGTCCCAGGGGACCCTCCTACAATGAGCAGTTCTTC
j_gene: TRBJ2-1
d_gene: -
abundance: few
v_gene: TRBV27

CDR3aa: CASSLWGQTATNEKLFF
CDR3nt: TGTGCCAGCAGCTTATGGGGACAGACTGCAACTAATGAAAAACTGTTTTTT
j_gene: TRBJ1-4
d_gene: TRBD1
abundance: -
v_gene: TRBV7-9

CDR3aa: CSARRQGAWEQYF
CDR3nt: TGCAGTGCTAGAAGGCAGGGGGCGTGGGAGCAGTACTTC
j_gene: TRBJ2-7
d_gene: TRBD1
abundance: few
v_gene: TRBV20-1

CDR3aa: CASSNLAGLYNEQFF
CDR3nt: TGTGCCAGCAGTAACCTAGCGGGGCTCTACAATGAGCAGTTCTTC
j_gene: TRBJ2-1
d_gene: TRBD2
abundance: -
v_gene: TRBV6-1

CDR3aa: CASSIPGRTNQETQYF
CDR3nt: TGTGCCAGTAGTATACCTGGACGTACGAACCAAGAGACCCAGTACTTC
j_gene: TRBJ2-5
d_gene: -
abundance: -
v_gene: TRBV19

CDR3aa: CTSSRVGRPPQHF
CDR3nt: TGTACCAGCAGTCGCGTCGGAAGGCCGCCCCAGCATTTT
j_gene: TRBJ1-5
d_gene: -
abundance: -
v_gene: TRBV2

CDR3aa: CASRSRARGNQPQHF
CDR3nt: TGTGCCAGCAGATCCAGGGCGAGGGGCAATCAGCCCCAGCATTTT
j_gene: TRBJ1-5
d_gene: -
abundance: once
v_gene: TRBV6-2/TRBV6-3

CDR3aa: CASSAGLAGANYNEQFF
CDR3nt: TGCGCCAGCAGCGCCGGACTAGCGGGAGCCAACTACAATGAGCAGTTCTTC
j_gene: TRBJ2-1
d_gene: TRBD2
abundance: -
v_gene: TRBV5-1

CDR3aa: CASSWEGYTQYF
CDR3nt: TGTGCCAGCTCCTGGGAGGGTTATACGCAGTATTTT
j_gene: TRBJ2-3
d_gene: TRBD2
abundance: few
v_gene: TRBV11-2

CDR3aa: CSARVPYAGTPRETQYF
CDR3nt: TGCAGTGCTAGAGTGCCTTACGCCGGGACCCCGAGGGAGACCCAGTACTTC
j_gene: TRBJ2-5
d_gene: -
abundance: -
v_gene: TRBV20-1

CDR3aa: CASSLRLGMGETQYF
CDR3nt: TGTGCCAGCAGCCTCAGACTGGGCATGGGAGAGACCCAGTACTTC
j_gene: TRBJ2-5
d_gene: -
abundance: -
v_gene: TRBV3-1

CDR3aa: CASSPRLDQETQYF
CDR3nt: TGCGCCAGCAGCCCCCGGTTGGATCAAGAGACCCAGTACTTC
j_gene: TRBJ2-5
d_gene: -
abundance: -
v_gene: TRBV4-1